These T cell receptor beta chains were read from a single sample in a study of blood T cell repertoires in COVID-19. The table came from immunoSEQ multiplex PCR; TCRdb's copy has only in-frame clones and leaves some out. Of some 350,000 clones in the sample, 70% to 90% were seen once. Sequences were obtained from peripheral blood. These receptors were obtained from a young woman with COVID-19, enrolled during active disease. Both conserved end residues are part of each CDR3.

>TRBV28|TRBJ1-2
CASSQGVANYGYTF
>TRBV5-1|TRBJ2-2
CASSPPHKKITGELFF
>TRBV7-9|TRBJ2-7
CASSSTGSGEQYF
>TRBV5-4|TRBJ2-5
CATSAMTGPLQETQYF
>TRBV10-3|TRBJ2-3
CAIGPDTQYF
>TRBV5-1|TRBJ1-2
CASSLGQGDYGYTF
>TRBV9|TRBJ2-3
CASSVVAGISTDTQYF
>TRBV6-5|TRBJ2-1
CASSYMDRDNEQFF
>TRBV6-2/TRBV6-3|TRBJ1-2
CASSQYFYGYTF
>TRBV24-1|TRBJ1-1
CATSDLQGGQAFF
>TRBV19|TRBJ1-4
CASSITGTNEKLFF
>TRBV10-1|TRBJ2-5
CASSRDPKETQYF
>TRBV18|TRBJ2-1
CASSPQGQANYNEQFF
>TRBV4-3|TRBJ2-7
CASSQDPARVNSYEQYF
>TRBV6-2/TRBV6-3|TRBJ1-5
CASSSTGYEPQHF
>TRBV5-6|TRBJ1-4
CASGGANEKLFF
>TRBV19|TRBJ1-1
CASSIPDRAEAFF
>TRBV30|TRBJ1-2
CAWSLPGQKFYGYTF
>TRBV19|TRBJ1-1
CASSLPGSHTEAFF